This TCR beta chain was found in a study of CD8 T cells in Susac syndrome. Overall study findings and caveats: Maximal CD8+ clonal expansion in Susac was observed within TEMRA cells and among active patients. In total CD8+ repertoires, roughly 16 Susac-specific public clones were found, and CD8+ TEMRA repertoires had 4 to 6.

RNA amounts of roughly 0.5 to 1 ug underwent reverse transcription with random hexamers. TCRdb redid the calling of the immunoSEQ multiplex PCR reads with MiXCR, one entry per CDR3 protein. The data hold 85,000 to 120,000 distinct CDR3 sequences, with approximately 94% observed a single time. To note about this clonotype: As yet, its antigen is unknown.

Sequenced: CD8+ T cells from PBMCs. The sequence was obtained from a human donor with Susac syndrome.

The CDR3 sequence: CASRGEQETQYF. CDR3 bases: TGTGCCAGCAGGGGCGAGCAAGAGACCCAGTACTTC. The genes are TRBV2 and TRBJ2-5; D not resolved. The CDR3 spans 12 residues. Germline-derived CDR1 and CDR2 are SNHLY and FYNNEI. V was clipped by 6 bases and J by 2 bases, with 7 bases between them.